These 10 T cell receptor beta chains were sequenced from one sample in a study of T cells in localized non-small cell lung cancer. TCRdb's table, derived via immunoSEQ multiplex PCR, lists solely in-frame clones and lacks some. The repertoire has about 21,000 clones, about 88% of them found once; the top ten carry 20% to 25%. Source: PBMCs, taken before any cancer treatment. The receptors come from a man between 40 and 75 years old with stage II squamous cell lung carcinoma.

The V call is TRBV4-2, the J call TRBJ2-5; TRBD1 matches 10 bases. Germline values: CDR1 LGHNA, CDR2 YNFKEQ. The length of the CDR3 is 16 residues. J gave up 5 bases and V 0 bases, and 6 bases lay outside the gene matches. The CDR3 DNA reads as TGTGCCAGCAGCCAAGAAGGGGGGACAGGGGTCGAGACCCAGTACTTC. Its translation is CASSQEGGTGVETQYF.

V gene TRBV10-3 combines with J gene TRBJ2-3; D tentatively fits TRBD1 or TRBD2 (6 bases each). This CDR3 is 14 amino acids long. V shed 4 bases and J shed 3 bases, with 11 bases lying between them. CDR1 and CDR2 from the germline V gene are ENHRY and SYGVKD. The CDR3 here is CAISGGGNTDTQYF. CDR3 in DNA: TGTGCCATCAGTGGAGGGGGGAATACAGATACGCAGTATTTT.

The chain is built from TRBV13 and TRBJ1-2, with TRBD1 matching 11 bases. Germline V CDR1 and CDR2: PRHDT, FYEKMQ (reference sequence). V was clipped by 5 bases and J by 4 bases; unmatched bases: 6. The CDR3 length is 15 residues. CDR3 sequence reads: CASSIRDRGFYGYTF. CDR3 DNA sequence: TGTGCCAGCAGCATCCGGGACAGGGGGTTCTATGGCTACACCTTC.

CDR3 nucleotide sequence: TGTGCCAGCAGCTTGGTTATGGGGAAAAACATTCAGTACTTC. Its protein product is CASSLVMGKNIQYF. J is TRBJ2-4 and V is TRBV5-6; D call uncertain. Trimming cost V 0 bases and J 4 bases, with 8 bases left between them. Germline CDR1 SGHDT, CDR2 YYEEEE. This CDR3 is built from 14 residues.

This rearrangement joins TRBV18 to TRBJ2-3, with 7 nucleotides matching TRBD2. CDR1 and CDR2 from the germline V gene are KGHSH and LQKENI. The CDR3 is 15 residues long. V dropped 9 bases and J dropped 4; count of bases not matched to a gene: 13. CDR3 sequence (DNA): TGTGCCAGTCAAAATACGGGGGGAGTAGCAGATACGCAGTATTTT. Protein sequence: CASQNTGGVADTQYF. The full variable domain, in which reference TRBV18 and TRBJ2-3 provide the parts outside the CDR3, is NAGVMQNPRHLVRRRGQEARLRCSPMKGHSHVYWYRQLPEEGLKFMVYLQKENIIDESGMPKERFSAEFPKEGPSILRIQQVVRGDSAAYFCASQNTGGVADTQYFGPGTRLTVL.

In this sample, this clone is medium-sized. The chain has TRBV27 and TRBJ2-7; tentative D call: TRBD2 (6 bases). V was shortened by 4 bases and J by 7 bases, with 14 bases between the two germline ends. Germline V lookup: CDR1 MNHEY, CDR2 SMNVEV (reference sequence). This CDR3 comprises 13 residues. CDR3 nucleotides: TGTGCCAGCAGTTCCACGGCCGCGGGAGAGCAGTACTTC. Its protein product is CASSSTAAGEQYF.

This sequence joins TRBV28 and TRBJ2-5; 7 positions match TRBD2. V gave up 7 bases and J gave up 5 bases; unmatched junction bases: 16. The CDR3 is 16 residues long. Germline V lookup: CDR1 MDHEN, CDR2 SYDVKM. The CDR3 here is CASTREVAGVGETQYF. In nucleotides, the CDR3 is TGTGCCAGCACGAGGGAAGTAGCGGGTGTAGGGGAGACCCAGTACTTC.

V is TRBV5-4 and J is TRBJ2-7; D is unclear. The germline V and J ends were trimmed by 2 bases and 7 bases, with 7 bases remaining between them. There are 11 residues in the CDR3. Germline CDR1 is SGHNT and CDR2 is YYREEE (reference sequence). CDR3 loop: CASSFLREQYF. CDR3 sequence (DNA): TGTGCCAGCAGCTTTCTTAGGGAGCAGTACTTC.

The V gene is TRBV18, the J gene TRBJ2-2; 8 bases are a match to TRBD2. CDR3 length: 16 residues. V shed 0 bases, J shed 3 bases, and the junction held 3 bases outside the gene matches. CDR1 is KGHSH and CDR2 is LQKENI in the germline V gene. The CDR3, as DNA: TGTGCCAGCTCACCACCAGCGGGGGCCCACACCGGGGAGCTGTTTTTT. This sequence encodes CASSPPAGAHTGELFF.

The CDR3 DNA is TGTGCCAGCAGTTACGCAGCGGGGCGGGCCCAGTACTTC. Protein: CASSYAAGRAQYF. The J gene is TRBJ2-5, the V gene TRBV6-5; 7 bases are a match to TRBD2. CDR1 is MNHEY and CDR2 is SVGAGI in the germline V gene. This CDR3 region has 13 residues. Germline trimming cut 2 bases from V and 9 bases from J; bases unmatched to any gene: 6.